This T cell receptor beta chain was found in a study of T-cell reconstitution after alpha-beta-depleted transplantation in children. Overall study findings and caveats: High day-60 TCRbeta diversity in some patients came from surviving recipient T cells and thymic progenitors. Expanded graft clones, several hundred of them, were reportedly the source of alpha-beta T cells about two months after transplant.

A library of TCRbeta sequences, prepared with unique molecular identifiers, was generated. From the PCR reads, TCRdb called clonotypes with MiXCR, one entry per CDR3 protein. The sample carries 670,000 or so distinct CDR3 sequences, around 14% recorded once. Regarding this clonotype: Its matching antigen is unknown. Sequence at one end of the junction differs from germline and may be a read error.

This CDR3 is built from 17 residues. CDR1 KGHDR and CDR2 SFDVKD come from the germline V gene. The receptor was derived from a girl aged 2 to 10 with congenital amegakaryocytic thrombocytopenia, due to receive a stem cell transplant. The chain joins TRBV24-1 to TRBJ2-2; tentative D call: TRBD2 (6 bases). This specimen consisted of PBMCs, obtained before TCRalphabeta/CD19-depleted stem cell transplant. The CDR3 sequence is CCGRAASGLANTGELFF. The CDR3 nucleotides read TGCTGTGGGCGGGCTGCGAGCGGGCTCGCGAACACCGGGGAGCTGTTTTTT.